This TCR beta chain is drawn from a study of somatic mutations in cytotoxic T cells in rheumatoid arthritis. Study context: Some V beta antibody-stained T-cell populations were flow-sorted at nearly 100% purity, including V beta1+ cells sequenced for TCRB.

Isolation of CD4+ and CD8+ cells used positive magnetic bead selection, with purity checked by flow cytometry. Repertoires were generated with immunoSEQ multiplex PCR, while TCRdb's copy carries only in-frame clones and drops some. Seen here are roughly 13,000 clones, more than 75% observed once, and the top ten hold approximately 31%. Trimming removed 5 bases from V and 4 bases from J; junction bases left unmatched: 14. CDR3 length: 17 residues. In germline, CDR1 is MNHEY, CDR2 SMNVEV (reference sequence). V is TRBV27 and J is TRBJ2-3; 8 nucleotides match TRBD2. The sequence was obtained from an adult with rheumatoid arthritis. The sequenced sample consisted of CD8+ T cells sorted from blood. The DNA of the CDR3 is TGTGCCAGCAGTCCCCCGGGGGGGGCAGGGTGGCCAGATACGCAGTATTTT. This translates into CASSPPGGAGWPDTQYF.